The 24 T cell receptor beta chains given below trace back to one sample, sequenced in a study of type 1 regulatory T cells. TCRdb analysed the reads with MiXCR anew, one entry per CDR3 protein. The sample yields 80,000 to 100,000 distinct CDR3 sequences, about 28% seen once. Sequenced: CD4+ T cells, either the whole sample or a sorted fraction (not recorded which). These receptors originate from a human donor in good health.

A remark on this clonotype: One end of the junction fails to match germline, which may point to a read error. CDR3 loop: CARSVTGQGFSGNTIYF. As DNA, the CDR3 is TGTGCCCGGAGTGTAACCGGACAGGGATTTTCTGGAAACACCATATATTTT. The rearrangement links TRBV30 to TRBJ1-3; TRBD1 aligns across 8 bases. Germline V gives CDR1 GTSNPN, CDR2 SVGIG (reference sequence). This CDR3 is built from 17 residues.

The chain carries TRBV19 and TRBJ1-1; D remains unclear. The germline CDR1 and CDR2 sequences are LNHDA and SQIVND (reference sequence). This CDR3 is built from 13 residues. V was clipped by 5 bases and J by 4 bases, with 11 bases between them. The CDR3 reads CASSPRASTEAFF. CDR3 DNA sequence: TGTGCCAGTAGTCCACGGGCAAGCACTGAAGCTTTCTTT.

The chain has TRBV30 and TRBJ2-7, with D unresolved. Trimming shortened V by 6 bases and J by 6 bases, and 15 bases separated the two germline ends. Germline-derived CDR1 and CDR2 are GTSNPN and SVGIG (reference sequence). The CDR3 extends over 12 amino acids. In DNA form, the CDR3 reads TGTGCCTGCCGGACCCGTGGCGGCGAGCAGTACTTC. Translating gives CACRTRGGEQYF.

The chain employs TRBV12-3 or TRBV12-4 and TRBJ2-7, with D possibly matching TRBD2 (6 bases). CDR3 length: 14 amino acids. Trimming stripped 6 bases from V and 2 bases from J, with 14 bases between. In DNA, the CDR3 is TGTGCCAGCAGGGCGGGACGGTGGGCCTACGAGCAGTACTTC. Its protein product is CASRAGRWAYEQYF.

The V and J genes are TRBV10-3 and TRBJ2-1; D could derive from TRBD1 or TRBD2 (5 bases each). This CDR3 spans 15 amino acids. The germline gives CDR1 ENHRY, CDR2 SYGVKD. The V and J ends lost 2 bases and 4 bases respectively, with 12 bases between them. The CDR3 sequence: CAISEPRGDYNEQFF. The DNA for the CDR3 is TGTGCCATCAGTGAGCCCAGAGGGGATTACAATGAGCAGTTCTTC.

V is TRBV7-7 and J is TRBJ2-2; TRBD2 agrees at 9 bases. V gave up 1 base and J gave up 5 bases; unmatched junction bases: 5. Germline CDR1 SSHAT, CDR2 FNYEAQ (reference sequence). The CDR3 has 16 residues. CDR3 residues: CASSLGAGGPTGELFF. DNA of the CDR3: TGTGCCAGCAGCTTAGGCGCGGGAGGGCCGACCGGGGAGCTGTTTTTT. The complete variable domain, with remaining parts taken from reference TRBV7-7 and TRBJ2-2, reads GAGVSQSPRYKVTKRGQDVTLRCDPISSHATLYWYQQALGQGPEFLTYFNYEAQPDKSGLPSDRFSAERPEGSISTLTIQRTEQRDSAMYRCASSLGAGGPTGELFFGEGSRLTVL.

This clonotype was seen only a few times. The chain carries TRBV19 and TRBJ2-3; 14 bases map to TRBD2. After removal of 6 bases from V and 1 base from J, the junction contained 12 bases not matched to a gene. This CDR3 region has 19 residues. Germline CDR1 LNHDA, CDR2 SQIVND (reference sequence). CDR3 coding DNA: TGTGCCAGTAGCCCACCCGGGACTAGCGGGAGCTCCGGCACAGATACGCAGTATTTT. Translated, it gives CASSPPGTSGSSGTDTQYF. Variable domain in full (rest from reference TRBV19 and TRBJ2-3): DGGITQSPKYLFRKEGQNVTLSCEQNLNHDAMYWYRQDPGQGLRLIYYSQIVNDFQKGDIAEGYSVSREKKESFPLTVTSAQKNPTAFYLCASSPPGTSGSSGTDTQYFGPGTRLTVL.

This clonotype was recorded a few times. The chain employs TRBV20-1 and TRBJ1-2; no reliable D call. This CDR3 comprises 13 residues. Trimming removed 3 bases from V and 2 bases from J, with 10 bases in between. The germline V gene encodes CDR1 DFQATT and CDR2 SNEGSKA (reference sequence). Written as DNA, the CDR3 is TGCAGTGCTAGGTGGGAGATAAACTATGGCTACACCTTC. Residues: CSARWEINYGYTF.

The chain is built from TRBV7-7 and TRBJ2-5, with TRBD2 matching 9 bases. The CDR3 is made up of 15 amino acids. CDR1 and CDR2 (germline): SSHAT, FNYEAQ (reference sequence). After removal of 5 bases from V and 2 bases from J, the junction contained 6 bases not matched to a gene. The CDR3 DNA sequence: TGTGCCAGCAGCCCGGCGGGGGGGCAGCAAGAGACCCAGTACTTC. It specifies CASSPAGGQQETQYF.

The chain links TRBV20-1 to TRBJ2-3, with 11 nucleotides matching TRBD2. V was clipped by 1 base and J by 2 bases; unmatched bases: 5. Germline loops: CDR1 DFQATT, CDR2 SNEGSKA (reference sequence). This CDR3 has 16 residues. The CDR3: CSARGGLAGSTDTQYF. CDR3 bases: TGCAGTGCTAGAGGAGGACTAGCGGGTTCCACAGATACGCAGTATTTT.

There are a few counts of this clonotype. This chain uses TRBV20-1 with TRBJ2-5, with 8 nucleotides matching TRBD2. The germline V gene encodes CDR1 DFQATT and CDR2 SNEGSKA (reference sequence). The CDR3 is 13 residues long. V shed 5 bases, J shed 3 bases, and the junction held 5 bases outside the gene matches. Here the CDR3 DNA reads TGCAGTGCTGAGCGGGAGCCAAAAGAGACCCAGTACTTC. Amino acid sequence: CSAEREPKETQYF.

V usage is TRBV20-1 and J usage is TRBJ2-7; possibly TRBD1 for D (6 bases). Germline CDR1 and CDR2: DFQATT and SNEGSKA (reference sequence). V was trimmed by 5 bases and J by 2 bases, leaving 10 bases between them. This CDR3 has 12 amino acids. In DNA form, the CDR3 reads TGCAGTGCTGGTGAGGGGGCCTACGAGCAGTACTTC. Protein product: CSAGEGAYEQYF.

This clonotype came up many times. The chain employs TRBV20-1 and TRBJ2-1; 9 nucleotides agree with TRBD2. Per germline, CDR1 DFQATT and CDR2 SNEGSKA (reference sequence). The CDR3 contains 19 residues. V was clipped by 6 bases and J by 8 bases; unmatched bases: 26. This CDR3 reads CSALRGLAGIGALRDEQFF. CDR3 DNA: TGCAGTGCCCTACGGGGGCTAGCGGGGATTGGAGCTCTAAGGGATGAGCAGTTCTTC.

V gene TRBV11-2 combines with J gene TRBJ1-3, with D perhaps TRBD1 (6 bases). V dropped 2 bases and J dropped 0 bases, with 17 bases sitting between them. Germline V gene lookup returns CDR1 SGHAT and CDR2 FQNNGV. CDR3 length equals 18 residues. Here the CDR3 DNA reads TGTGCCAGCAGCTTACTAGGGGGAAAACAGCTCTCTGGAAACACCATATATTTT. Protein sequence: CASSLLGGKQLSGNTIYF.

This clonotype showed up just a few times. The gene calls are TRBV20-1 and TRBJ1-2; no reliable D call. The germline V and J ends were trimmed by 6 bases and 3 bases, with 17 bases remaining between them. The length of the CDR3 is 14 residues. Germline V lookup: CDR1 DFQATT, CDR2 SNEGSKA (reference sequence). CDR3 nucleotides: TGCAGTGCCCCGCGCGGAGCTACCTACTATGGCTACACCTTC. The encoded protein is CSAPRGATYYGYTF.

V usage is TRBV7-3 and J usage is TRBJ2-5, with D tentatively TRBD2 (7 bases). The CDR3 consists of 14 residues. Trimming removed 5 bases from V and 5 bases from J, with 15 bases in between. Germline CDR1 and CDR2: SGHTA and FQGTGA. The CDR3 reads CASSKRGGSETQYF. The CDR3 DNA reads TGTGCCAGCAGCAAAAGGGGGGGGTCGGAGACCCAGTACTTC.

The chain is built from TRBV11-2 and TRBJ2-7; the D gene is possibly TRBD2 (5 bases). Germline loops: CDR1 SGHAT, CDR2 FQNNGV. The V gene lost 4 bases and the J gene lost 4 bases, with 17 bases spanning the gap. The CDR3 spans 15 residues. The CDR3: CASSSWGAEIYEQYF. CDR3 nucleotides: TGTGCCAGCAGCTCTTGGGGAGCAGAAATATACGAGCAGTACTTC.

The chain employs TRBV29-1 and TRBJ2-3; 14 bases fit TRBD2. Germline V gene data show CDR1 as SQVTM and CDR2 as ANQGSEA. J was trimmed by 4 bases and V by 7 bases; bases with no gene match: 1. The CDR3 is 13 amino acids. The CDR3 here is CSGLAGGPDTQYF. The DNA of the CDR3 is TGCAGCGGACTAGCGGGAGGGCCAGATACGCAGTATTTT.

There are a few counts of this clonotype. In DNA form, the CDR3 reads TGTGCCAGCAGCTTCTCTACCGGGGGCAATTCACCCCTCCACTTT. Translating gives CASSFSTGGNSPLHF. The V gene is TRBV5-6, the J gene TRBJ1-6; a weak D match, TRBD1 (6 bases). The V and J ends lost 2 bases and 7 bases respectively, with 13 bases between them. The CDR3 loop spans 15 amino acids. Per germline, CDR1 SGHDT and CDR2 YYEEEE. The variable domain in full, completed from reference TRBV5-6 and TRBJ1-6, reads DAGVTQSPTHLIKTRGQQVTLRCSPKSGHDTVSWYQQALGQGPQFIFQYYEEEERQRGNFPDRFSGHQFPNYSSELNVNALLLGDSALYLCASSFSTGGNSPLHFGNGTRLTVT.

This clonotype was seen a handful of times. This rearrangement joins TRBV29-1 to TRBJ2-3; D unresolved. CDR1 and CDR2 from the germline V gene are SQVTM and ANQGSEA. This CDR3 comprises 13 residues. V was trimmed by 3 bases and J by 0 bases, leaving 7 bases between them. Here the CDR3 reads CSVDSESTDTQYF. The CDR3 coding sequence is TGCAGCGTTGACAGCGAAAGCACAGATACGCAGTATTTT.

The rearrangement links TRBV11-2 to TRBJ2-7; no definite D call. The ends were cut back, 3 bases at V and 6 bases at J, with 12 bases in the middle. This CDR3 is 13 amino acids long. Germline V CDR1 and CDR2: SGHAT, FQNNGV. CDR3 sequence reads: CASSFRPLPEQYF. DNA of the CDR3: TGTGCCAGCAGCTTTCGCCCATTACCCGAGCAGTACTTC. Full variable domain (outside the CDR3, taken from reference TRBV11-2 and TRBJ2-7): EAGVAQSPRYKIIEKRQSVAFWCNPISGHATLYWYQQILGQGPKLLIQFQNNGVVDDSQLPKDRFSAERLKGVDSTLKIQPAKLEDSAVYLCASSFRPLPEQYFGPGTRLTVT.

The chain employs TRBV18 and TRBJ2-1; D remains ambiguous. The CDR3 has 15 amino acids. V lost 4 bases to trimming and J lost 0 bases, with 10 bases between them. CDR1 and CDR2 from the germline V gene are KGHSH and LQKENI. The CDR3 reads CASSLYVSSYNEQFF. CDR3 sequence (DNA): TGTGCCAGCTCACTATATGTGAGCTCCTACAATGAGCAGTTCTTC.

CDR3: CASTILAGTGVDTQYF. CDR3 DNA: TGTGCCAGCACCATACTCGCCGGGACAGGGGTGGATACGCAGTATTTT. The chain combines TRBV6-1 with TRBJ2-3; 10 positions match TRBD1. Unmatched junction bases numbered 13, after V lost 7 bases and J lost 6 bases. The CDR3 sequence is 16 residues long. The V gene's germline CDR1 is MNHNS and CDR2 SASEGT.

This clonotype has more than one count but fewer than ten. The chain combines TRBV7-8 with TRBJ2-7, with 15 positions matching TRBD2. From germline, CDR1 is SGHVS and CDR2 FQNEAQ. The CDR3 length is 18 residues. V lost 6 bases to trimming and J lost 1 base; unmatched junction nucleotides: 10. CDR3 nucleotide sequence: TGTGCCAGCAGACCAATCGGGACTAGCGGGAGGATATCCTACGAGCAGTACTTC. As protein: CASRPIGTSGRISYEQYF.